This is a list of T cell receptor beta chains from one sample in a study of beta chain features in type 1 diabetes. Only in-frame clones appear in the TCRdb table, and some are missing; sequencing was by immunoSEQ multiplex PCR. The sample holds 330,000 or so clones, around 13% seen once. The sample taken for sequencing was naive CD4+ T cells from blood. These receptors were obtained from a young woman with type 1 diabetes. The CDR3 runs from the conserved cysteine through the conserved F or W. D genes are given only for firm matches. A clone size is listed for some rows: how often the clone was seen (once, few, many), or a class if it is expanded.

size | J | V | D | DNA | CDR3
NA | TRBJ1-2 | TRBV6-5 | NA | TGTGCCAGCAGCTCAGTGTGGGGCTACACCTTC | CASSSVWGYTF
NA | TRBJ2-5 | TRBV9 | NA | TGTGCCAGCAGCGTAGGGGGCAGGGAGACCCAGTACTTC | CASSVGGRETQYF
once | TRBJ2-3 | TRBV11-2 | NA | TGTGCCAGCAGGGGACTCAGGGGGACAGATACGCAGTATTTT | CASRGLRGTDTQYF
few | TRBJ2-5 | TRBV12-5 | TRBD1 | TGTGCTAGTGGTTTGGGAGACAGGGCCCAAGAGACCCAGTACTTC | CASGLGDRAQETQYF
NA | TRBJ2-1 | TRBV5-1 | NA | TGCGCCAGCAGCGTACAGGGTAATGAGCAGTTCTTC | CASSVQGNEQFF
NA | TRBJ1-2 | TRBV7-3 | TRBD1 | TGTGCCAGCAGCTTAGGGACAGGGGATAACTATGGCTACACCTTC | CASSLGTGDNYGYTF
NA | TRBJ2-7 | TRBV7-3 | TRBD2 | TGTGCCAGCAGCTCGAGCGGGGGACTAGCGGTATACGAGCAGTACTTC | CASSSSGGLAVYEQYF
NA | TRBJ2-7 | TRBV5-1 | NA | TGCGCCAGCAGCTGGGACTCGGGGAGCTCCTACGAGCAGTACTTC | CASSWDSGSSYEQYF
few | TRBJ2-1 | TRBV30 | TRBD2 | TGTGCCTGGACTAGCGGGTATTCGGGGGAGCAGTTCTTC | CAWTSGYSGEQFF
few | TRBJ2-2 | TRBV7-2 | TRBD1 | TGTGCCAGCAGCTTGACAGGGACGAACACCGGGGAGCTGTTTTTT | CASSLTGTNTGELFF
NA | TRBJ1-2 | TRBV7-9 | TRBD1 | TGTGCCAGCAGCTCCGGGACAGATCGCTATGGCTACACCTTC | CASSSGTDRYGYTF
NA | TRBJ2-1 | TRBV29-1 | TRBD2 | TGCAGCGGCGGGACTAGCTCCTACAATGAGCAGTTCTTC | CSGGTSSYNEQFF
NA | TRBJ1-2 | TRBV10-3 | TRBD1 | TGTGCCATCAGGCCGGGACAGGGCGATGGCTACACCTTC | CAIRPGQGDGYTF
few | TRBJ2-7 | TRBV30 | TRBD1 | TGTGCCTGGAGTGGGGACAGGGCCTACGAGCAGTACTTC | CAWSGDRAYEQYF
NA | TRBJ1-2 | TRBV2 | NA | TGTGCCAGCAGTGCTCTCCCGGGTAACTATGGCTACACCTTC | CASSALPGNYGYTF
NA | TRBJ1-1 | TRBV5-1 | TRBD1 | TGCGCCAGCAGCCTAGGTGGACAGGTGGGCATGAACACTGAAGCTTTCTTT | CASSLGGQVGMNTEAFF
few | TRBJ2-5 | TRBV28 | NA | TGTGCCAGCAGGCTAAGTGGAGGGGAGACCCAGTACTTC | CASRLSGGETQYF
few | TRBJ2-3 | TRBV10-3 | TRBD2 | TGTGCCATCAGTGCGGGGGGGCCCACAGATACGCAGTATTTT | CAISAGGPTDTQYF
NA | TRBJ1-5 | TRBV23-1 | TRBD1 | TGCGCCAGCAGTCATTACCGAGACAGGGAGGATCAGCCCCAGCATTTT | CASSHYRDREDQPQHF
few | TRBJ2-4 | TRBV7-2 | NA | TGTGCCAGCAGCAAACAGGGTTCTTTAGCCAAAAACATTCAGTACTTC | CASSKQGSLAKNIQYF
few | TRBJ1-2 | TRBV29-1 | NA | TGCAGCGTTGCCTCAGGGTACGAATATGGCTACACCTTC | CSVASGYEYGYTF
NA | TRBJ1-2 | TRBV28 | NA | TGTGCCAGCAGTTTCCAGGGGTGGGATGGCTACACCTTC | CASSFQGWDGYTF
few | TRBJ1-2 | TRBV7-9 | NA | TGTGCCAGCAGCCTATCTATCTATGGCTACACCTTC | CASSLSIYGYTF